The 11 T cell receptor beta chains reported below all come from one sample, sequenced in a study of blood T cells in healthy people across ages. The authors ran a second PCR of roughly 6 to 12 cycles using a sample-barcoded 5' primer and a J-beta primer mix. TCRdb processed the 5' RACE reads anew with MiXCR; each CDR3 protein has one entry. The sample carries over a million distinct CDR3 sequences, 35% to 45% recorded once. The specimen was blood. Every receptor here comes from a woman aged 18-30 years in good health.

V is TRBV4-1 and J is TRBJ1-4; D is unresolved. Trimming removed 1 base at V and 8 bases at J, with 8 bases between. CDR3 size: 13 residues. The germline V gene encodes CDR1 MGHRA and CDR2 YSYEKL. CDR3 sequence: CASSQVQIEKLFF. The CDR3 region has the DNA TGCGCCAGCAGCCAAGTACAGATCGAAAAACTGTTTTTT.

The chain links TRBV5-1 to TRBJ1-5; D gene ambiguous. Germline CDR1 and CDR2: SGHRS and YFSETQ. Deletions cut 4 bases from V and 0 bases from J, with 11 bases between. There are 15 residues in the CDR3. The CDR3 nucleotides are TGCGCCAGCAGCCCCCTGTCGGGTAGCAATCAGCCCCAGCATTTT. Protein: CASSPLSGSNQPQHF. The full variable domain, in which reference TRBV5-1 and TRBJ1-5 provide the parts outside the CDR3, is KAGVTQTPRYLIKTRGQQVTLSCSPISGHRSVSWYQQTPGQGLQFLFEYFSETQRNKGNFPGRFSGRQFSNSRSEMNVSTLELGDSALYLCASSPLSGSNQPQHFGDGTRLSIL.

V usage is TRBV27 and J usage is TRBJ1-1; no clear D. Trimming took 4 bases from V and 4 from J, leaving 10 bases between them. The CDR3 contains 13 residues. Germline CDR1 is MNHEY and CDR2 is SMNVEV (reference sequence). CDR3 sequence reads: CASSSLTGTEAFF. DNA for the CDR3: TGTGCCAGCAGTTCCCTAACGGGCACTGAAGCTTTCTTT.

J is TRBJ2-5 and V is TRBV11-2, with 9 bases aligning to TRBD2. CDR1 and CDR2 (germline): SGHAT, FQNNGV. The V segment lost 5 bases and the J segment 5 bases; nucleotides outside the gene matches: 9. The CDR3 has 15 amino acids. The CDR3 coding sequence is TGTGCCAGCAGCCTTATTCTAGCGGGAAGTGAGACCCAGTACTTC. It specifies CASSLILAGSETQYF.

The chain uses TRBV3-1 and TRBJ2-7; TRBD2 aligns across 7 bases. V was pared by 3 bases and J by 3 bases, with 5 bases of the junction left unmatched. Per the germline V gene, CDR1 is LGHDT and CDR2 is YNNKEL (reference sequence). The CDR3 has 14 amino acids. The CDR3 sequence: CASSQTGRYYEQYF. CDR3 nucleotide sequence: TGTGCCAGCAGCCAGACCGGGAGGTACTACGAGCAGTACTTC.

This clonotype was observed a handful of times. The chain has TRBV7-9 and TRBJ2-7; D possibly corresponds to TRBD1 (6 bases). Germline lookup yields CDR1 SEHNR and CDR2 FQNEAQ (reference sequence). V was trimmed by 4 bases and J by 3 bases, leaving 19 bases between them. CDR3 length equals 16 residues. CDR3 residues: CASSSTMTGHRYEQYF. In nucleotides, the CDR3 is TGTGCCAGCAGCTCAACCATGACGGGACACCGCTACGAGCAGTACTTC.

This clonotype was seen a few times. The chain employs TRBV6-1 and TRBJ2-7; D is uncertain. V shed 2 bases and J shed 2 bases, with 13 bases lying between them. Germline V gene data show CDR1 as MNHNS and CDR2 as SASEGT. The CDR3 is 15 amino acids. This chain's CDR3 is CASSELGGRTYEQYF. For the CDR3, the DNA is TGTGCCAGCAGTGAATTGGGCGGCAGGACCTACGAGCAGTACTTC.

The chain carries TRBV7-8 and TRBJ2-5; possible D gene TRBD2, 6 bases. Matching the DNA end better, TRBJ2-7 makes the J call doubtful. Germline assignment: CDR1 SGHVS and CDR2 FQNEAQ. The CDR3 consists of 15 residues. The CDR3 loop reads CASSYGLGLMDEQYF. The CDR3 DNA reads TGTGCCAGCAGCTATGGCCTGGGACTCATGGACGAGCAGTACTTC.

This rearrangement joins TRBV2 to TRBJ2-5; D tentatively fits TRBD1 or TRBD2 (5 bases each). Germline V lookup: CDR1 SNHLY, CDR2 FYNNEI. V lost 0 bases to trimming and J lost 6 bases, with 14 bases between them. The CDR3 covers 15 residues. CDR3 loop: CASSEAGGPWKTQYF. CDR3 nucleotides: TGTGCCAGCAGTGAAGCTGGGGGACCTTGGAAGACCCAGTACTTC.

The chain uses TRBV6-5 and TRBJ2-5, with D maybe TRBD1 (6 bases). There are 14 residues in the CDR3. Between the trimmed V and J ends, which lost 5 bases and 1 base, there was a span of 11 bases. CDR1 and CDR2 from the germline V gene are MNHEY and SVGAGI. This CDR3 is CASSRTASQETQYF. CDR3 bases: TGTGCCAGCAGTCGGACAGCATCCCAAGAGACCCAGTACTTC.

This chain links TRBV4-1 with TRBJ2-2; the D is unclear. Germline CDR1 reads MGHRA; CDR2 reads YSYEKL. The CDR3 sequence is 14 residues long. V dropped 0 bases and J dropped 4 bases, with 6 bases sitting between them. The CDR3 loop is CASSQDRTTGELFF. The DNA of the CDR3 is TGCGCCAGCAGCCAAGATCGCACCACCGGGGAGCTGTTTTTT.